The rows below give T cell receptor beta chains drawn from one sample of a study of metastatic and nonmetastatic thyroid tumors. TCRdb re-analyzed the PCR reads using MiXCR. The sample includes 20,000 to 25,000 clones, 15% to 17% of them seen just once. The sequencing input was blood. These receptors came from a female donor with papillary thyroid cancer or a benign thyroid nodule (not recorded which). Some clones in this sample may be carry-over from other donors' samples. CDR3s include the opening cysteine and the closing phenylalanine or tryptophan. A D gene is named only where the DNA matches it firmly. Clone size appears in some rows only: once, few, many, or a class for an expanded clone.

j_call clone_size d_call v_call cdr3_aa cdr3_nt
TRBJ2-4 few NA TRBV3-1 CASSQDWQLGPLAKNIQYF TGTGCCAGCAGCCAAGATTGGCAGCTAGGACCTTTAGCCAAAAACATTCAGTACTTC
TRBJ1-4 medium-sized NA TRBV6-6 CASSYSPAPIEKLFF TGTGCCAGCAGTTACTCACCGGCGCCGATCGAAAAACTGTTTTTT
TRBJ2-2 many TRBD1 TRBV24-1 CATSDNIRDSHRGELFF TGTGCCACCAGTGACAATATCCGGGACAGCCATCGAGGGGAGCTGTTTTTT
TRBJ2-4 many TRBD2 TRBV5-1 CASSPLGGGGNIQYF TGCGCCAGCTCCCCCCTGGGAGGCGGGGGGAACATTCAGTACTTC
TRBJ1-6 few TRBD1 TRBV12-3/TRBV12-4 CASTRQGNSPLHF TGTGCCAGCACCAGACAGGGGAATTCACCCCTCCACTTT
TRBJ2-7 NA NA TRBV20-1 CSARDLGNEQYF TGCAGTGCTAGAGATCTCGGGAACGAGCAGTACTTC
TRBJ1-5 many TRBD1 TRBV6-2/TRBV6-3 CAIRLLGQGPYSNQPQHF TGTGCCATACGCCTATTGGGACAGGGTCCTTATAGCAATCAGCCCCAGCATTTT
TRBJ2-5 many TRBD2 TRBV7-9 CASSHRGGLAGVGTQYF TGTGCCAGCAGTCACAGGGGGGGACTAGCGGGAGTTGGGACCCAGTACTTC
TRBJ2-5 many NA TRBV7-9 CASSPSGLTRETQYF TGTGCCAGCAGTCCCTCGGGCTTAACTAGGGAGACCCAGTACTTC
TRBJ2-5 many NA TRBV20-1 CSARLGETQYF TGCAGTGCTAGGTTGGGGGAGACCCAGTACTTC
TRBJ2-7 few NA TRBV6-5 CASSYPGSQCGSYEQYF TGTGCCAGCAGTTACCCCGGTTCTCAGTGTGGGTCCTACGAGCAGTACTTC
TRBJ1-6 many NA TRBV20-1 CSARGLTGNSPLHF TGCAGTGCTAGGGGCTTGACCGGGAATTCACCCCTCCACTTT
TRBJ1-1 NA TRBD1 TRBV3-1 CASSRRQGGSTEAFF TGTGCCAGCAGCCGTCGACAGGGCGGGAGCACTGAAGCTTTCTTT
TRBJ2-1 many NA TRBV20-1 CSAPRLGRGTREQFF TGCAGTGCTCCCCGGTTGGGAAGAGGTACCCGTGAGCAGTTCTTC
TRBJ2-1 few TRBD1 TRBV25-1 CASSVGQGAGNEQFF TGTGCAAGCAGTGTAGGCCAGGGGGCGGGAAATGAGCAGTTCTTC
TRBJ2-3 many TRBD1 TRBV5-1 CASSRGDRATDTQYF TGCGCCAGCAGCCGGGGGGACAGGGCCACAGATACGCAGTATTTT
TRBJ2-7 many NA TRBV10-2 CASSESRQVTYEQYF TGCGCCAGCAGTGAGTCACGGCAGGTAACTTACGAGCAGTACTTC
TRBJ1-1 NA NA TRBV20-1 CSASRGNTESSF TGCAGTGCTAGTAGGGGGAACACTGAATCTTCCTTT
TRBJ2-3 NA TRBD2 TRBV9 CASSVSGWEGRGSDTQYF TGTGCCAGCAGCGTATCGGGTTGGGAGGGGCGCGGCTCAGATACGCAGTATTTT
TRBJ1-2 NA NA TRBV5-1 CASSLGGLQWRRYGYTF TGCGCCAGCAGCCTGGGGGGACTACAGTGGCGCCGGTATGGCTACACCTTC
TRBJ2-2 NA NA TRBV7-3 CASSPSSPNTGELFF TGTGCCAGCAGCCCCTCGAGTCCGAACACCGGGGAGCTGTTTTTT
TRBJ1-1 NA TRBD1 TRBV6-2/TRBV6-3 CASSQGAEAFF TGTGCCAGCAGCCAGGGGGCGGAAGCTTTCTTT
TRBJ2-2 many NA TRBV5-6 CASSLPFVAGELFF TGTGCCAGCAGCCTCCCGTTTGTGGCCGGGGAGCTGTTTTTT
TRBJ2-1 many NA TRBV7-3 CASSLSGGPYNEQFF TGTGCCAGCAGCCTATCGGGCGGGCCGTACAATGAGCAGTTCTTC
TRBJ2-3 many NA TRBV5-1 CASSSYGTDTQYF TGCGCCAGCAGCTCGTATGGGACAGATACGCAGTATTTT
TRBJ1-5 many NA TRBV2 CASNPGVTNQPQHF TGTGCCAGCAACCCAGGGGTGACCAATCAGCCCCAGCATTTT
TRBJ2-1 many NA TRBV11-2 CASSLPSRWNEQFF TGTGCCAGCAGCTTACCAAGCAGGTGGAATGAGCAGTTCTTC
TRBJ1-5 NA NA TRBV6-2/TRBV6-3 CASIRQVEGNQPQHF TGTGCCAGCATCAGACAGGTCGAAGGCAATCAGCCCCAGCATTTT
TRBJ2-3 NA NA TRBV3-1 CASSQTATDTQYF TGTGCCAGCAGCCAAACAGCCACAGATACGCAGTATTTT
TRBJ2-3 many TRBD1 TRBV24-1 CATSDPQGSDTQYF TGTGCCACCAGTGACCCACAGGGGTCAGATACGCAGTATTTT
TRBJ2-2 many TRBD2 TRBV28 CASSKTSASGELFF TGTGCCAGCAGCAAGACTAGCGCCTCCGGGGAGCTGTTTTTT
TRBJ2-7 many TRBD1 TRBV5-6 CASSTGTGTYEQYF TGTGCCAGCAGCACAGGGACAGGAACCTACGAGCAGTACTTC
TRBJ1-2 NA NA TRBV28 CASSGGSYGYTF TGTGCCAGCAGTGGAGGCAGCTATGGCTACACCTTC